Described below is a single T cell receptor (beta chain) sequence and its context. Which antigen it targets is not known. No base quality information exists; no much larger clone differs at one position. The sample belongs to a study of blood T cell repertoires in COVID-19 (TCRdb year 2020). With respect to the entire study: Collaborator samples came from the United States, Italy and Spain and covered acute and convalescent phases of COVID-19. The prospective study material was composed of cDNA or gDNA derived from T cells, B-cell-depleted T cells, or PBMCs. The dataset comprised deeply sampled blood TCRbeta repertoires from subjects exposed to, actively infected with, or recovered from COVID-19. A freely available public database, intended as a resource for researchers studying the immune response to SARS-CoV-2, is where the repertoires were released. Samples were obtained from the ongoing ImmuneRACE study (first 160 participants) and from 1,254 subjects provided by 6 global collaborators. The sample metadata nearly always contained a de-identified subject ID, COVID-19 status, age in years and sex. HLA class I and class II types, where available, came from metadata supplied by the sample provider rather than from assay-based typing. The full study reports these points: Clinical and demographic metadata were provided uncurated, with the amount varying by source and participant.

Per the germline V gene, MGHDK is the CDR1 and SYGVNS is the CDR2. Relative to germline, V is missing 4 bases and J is missing 5 bases, with 14 bases of the junction outside any gene match. Including the terminal cysteine and phenylalanine, the CDR3 comprises 17 residues. Just the 51-base CDR3 DNA is kept, in frame starting at base 1. TCRbeta CDR3 regions were amplified from genomic DNA by means of the immunoSEQ Assay, a bias-controlled multiplex PCR. The original pipeline was this. Within the assay, amplification of reference gene primers was used to estimate how many nucleated cells each sample contained. To quantify the absolute abundance of each unique TCRbeta CDR3 rearrangement, sequence reads were collapsed and filtered. For each sample, productive Simpson clonality was calculated as the square root of Simpson's diversity index over productive rearrangements. TCRdb stores this immuneACCESS table with in-frame sequences only. Part of the clones is absent; in the studies checked, under half of the shortfall reflects unresolved V genes, and no reason is known for the rest. Clonal size and the V and J genes are those of that table, whereas D and trimming came from the DNA. Here the sample has over 70,000 clones; around 90% occur a single time. The top ten clonotypes cover 3.5% to 5% of the sample.

Each collaborating institution followed its own protocols to collect whole blood in K2EDTA tubes. For TCRbeta analysis, collaborators shipped samples in one of three forms: frozen whole blood, isolated PBMCs, or DNA extracted from either of those sample types. The receptor's source is a woman over 75 with active or convalescent COVID-19. Sequencing input: peripheral blood. The sequence is built from TRBV25-1 and TRBJ2-7; TRBD2 lines up with 10 middle nucleotides. The sequenced DNA: TGTGCCAGCAGTGGATTCGAACTAGCGGGAACGAGGGACGAGCAGTACTTC. The encoded protein is CASSGFELAGTRDEQYF.